This TCR beta chain was documented in a study of blood T cell repertoires in COVID-19. Study as a whole: Acute and convalescent COVID-19 specimens originated in the United States, Italy and Spain. In each case, the material was cDNA or gDNA derived from T cells, B-cell-depleted T cells, or PBMCs.

Original data processing: For nucleated cells, counts were estimated from reference gene primer amplification. The repertoire was sequenced with immunoSEQ multiplex PCR; TCRdb's copy has only in-frame clones and lacks some. V, J and clone size are taken as reported in that table, and D and trimming were inferred from the DNA itself. The data hold approximately 180,000 clones, with about 85% observed a single time. This CDR3 is 17 amino acids long. Germline CDR1 is MGHDK and CDR2 is SYGVNS. Trimming pared 4 bases from V and 4 bases from J, leaving 20 bases between. The specimen sequenced was peripheral blood. The chain joins TRBV25-1 to TRBJ2-1, with a possible D match to TRBD1 (5 bases). This receptor was taken from a woman aged 80 or over with acute or convalescent COVID-19. The CDR3 DNA reads TGTGCCAGCAGTGCCCCTCAGGGCATTAGGGGATACAATGAGCAGTTCTTC. As protein: CASSAPQGIRGYNEQFF.